This T cell receptor beta chain was captured in a study of CD8 T cells in ankylosing spondylitis. Study-level results: Some motif variants had been reported before (in reactive arthritis synovial fluid and blood). Characteristic, it appeared, of ankylosing spondylitis blood was a TCR beta motif of roughly eight highly homologous variants. Disease-linked clones displayed a CD8+ phenotype and appeared relatively rarely in peripheral blood.

This clonotype was counted at least ten times. Its antigen is unidentified. In making TCR beta libraries, quantitative 5'-RACE with molecular barcodes was used. TCRdb re-called the 5' RACE reads with MiXCR, one entry per CDR3 protein. The data contain 150,000 to 200,000 distinct CDR3 sequences, roughly 13% of them singletons. The CDR3 runs 14 residues. The V and J ends lost 6 bases and 1 base respectively, with 13 bases between them. The chain joins TRBV12-3 or TRBV12-4 to TRBJ2-7, with a tentative D call TRBD1 (5 bases). This clonotype originated in a female donor with ankylosing spondylitis or in good health (not recorded which). Sequencing used blood, either unsorted or a sorted T cell fraction (not recorded which). CDR3 in amino acids: CASSPGFWSYEQYF. The CDR3 DNA reads TGTGCCAGCAGCCCAGGGTTTTGGTCCTACGAGCAGTACTTC.